This TCR beta chain was recovered during a study of shared clonotypes between healthy human individuals. Naive CD8 isolation took CD45RO-negative cells positively selected for CCR7 and excluded terminally differentiated effector memory CD45RA+ cells. This table comes from immunoSEQ multiplex PCR, and its TCRdb copy is limited to in-frame clones, with some not included. Here the sample spans millions of clones, 85% to 95% being singletons. This CDR3 is 17 amino acids long. Looked up from germline, CDR1 is SGHDN and CDR2 is FVKESK. Trimming took 4 bases from V and 10 from J; bases not matched to a gene: 17.

The sample was naive CD8+ T cells sorted from blood. This chain joins TRBV14 and TRBJ2-1; 9 positions match TRBD1. The receptor was derived from a man younger than 35 in good health. The CDR3 reads CASSLRIGTGPLGEQFF. In DNA, the CDR3 is TGTGCCAGCAGCCTCCGGATCGGGACAGGGCCTTTGGGGGAGCAGTTCTTC.